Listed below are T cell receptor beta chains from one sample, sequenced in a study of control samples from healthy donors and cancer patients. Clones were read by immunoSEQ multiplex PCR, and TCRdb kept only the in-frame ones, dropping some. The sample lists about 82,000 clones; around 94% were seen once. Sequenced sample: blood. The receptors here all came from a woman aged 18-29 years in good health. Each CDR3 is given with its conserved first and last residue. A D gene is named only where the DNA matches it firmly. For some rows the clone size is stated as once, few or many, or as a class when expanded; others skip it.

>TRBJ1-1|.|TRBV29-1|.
CSVGNTEAFF
TGCAGCGTAGGTAACACTGAAGCTTTCTTT
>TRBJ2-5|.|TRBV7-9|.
CASSSLWRRIETQYF
TGTGCCAGCAGCTCCCTGTGGCGCAGGATCGAGACCCAGTACTTC
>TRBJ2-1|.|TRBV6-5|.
CASSPEVESYNEQFF
TGTGCCAGCAGCCCGGAGGTGGAATCCTACAATGAGCAGTTCTTC
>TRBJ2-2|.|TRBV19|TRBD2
CASSMGTSVTGELFF
TGTGCCAGTAGTATGGGGACTAGCGTTACCGGGGAGCTGTTTTTT
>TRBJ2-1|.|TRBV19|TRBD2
CASSIGSGIGEQFF
TGTGCCAGTAGTATTGGTAGCGGGATTGGTGAGCAGTTCTTC
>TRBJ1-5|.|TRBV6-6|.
CASSYPADRINQPQHF
TGTGCCAGCAGTTACCCAGCCGACAGGATTAATCAGCCCCAGCATTTT
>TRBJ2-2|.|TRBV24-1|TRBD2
CATSDFKRGYNTGELFF
TGTGCCACCAGTGATTTCAAGCGGGGGTATAACACCGGGGAGCTGTTTTTT
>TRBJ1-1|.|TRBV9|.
CASSEGGQRTEAFF
TGTGCCAGCAGCGAGGGGGGGCAACGCACTGAAGCTTTCTTT
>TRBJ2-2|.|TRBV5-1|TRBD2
CASSLGLAGAGELFF
TGCGCCAGCAGCTTGGGACTAGCGGGAGCCGGGGAGCTGTTTTTT
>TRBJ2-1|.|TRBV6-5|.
CASSYSQGYNNEQFF
TGTGCCAGCAGTTACTCCCAGGGTTATAACAATGAGCAGTTCTTC
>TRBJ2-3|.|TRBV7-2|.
CASSLDLDTQYF
TGTGCCAGCAGCCTAGATTTGGATACGCAGTATTTT
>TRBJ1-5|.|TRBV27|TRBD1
CASSRTGSNQPQHF
TGTGCCAGCAGTAGGACAGGGTCAAATCAGCCCCAGCATTTT
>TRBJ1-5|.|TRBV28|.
CASTKAGSNQPQHF
TGTGCCAGCACGAAGGCAGGGAGCAATCAGCCCCAGCATTTT
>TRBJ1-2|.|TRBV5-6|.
CASSPLRDLYGYTF
TGTGCCAGCAGCCCCCTACGGGACTTATATGGCTACACCTTC
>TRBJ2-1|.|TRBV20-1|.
CSASGTSADEQFF
TGCAGTGCTAGTGGGACCAGCGCCGATGAGCAGTTCTTC
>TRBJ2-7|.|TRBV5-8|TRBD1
CASSFGTGSYEQYF
TGTGCCAGCAGCTTTGGGACAGGGTCCTACGAGCAGTACTTC
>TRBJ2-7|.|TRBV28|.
CASRPRLVPYEQYF
TGTGCCAGCAGACCCAGGCTAGTTCCCTACGAGCAGTACTTC
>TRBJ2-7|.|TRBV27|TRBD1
CASSGTGPFSAYEQYF
TGTGCCAGCAGTGGGACAGGACCTTTCTCGGCCTACGAGCAGTACTTC
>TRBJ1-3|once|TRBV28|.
CASKLQGAFFSGNTIYF
TGTGCCAGCAAGTTGCAGGGTGCTTTCTTCTCTGGAAACACCATATATTTT
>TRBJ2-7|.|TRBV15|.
CATSREKETCEQYF
TGTGCCACCAGCAGAGAGAAGGAAACCTGCGAGCAGTACTTC
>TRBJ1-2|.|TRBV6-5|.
CASSYSRPPGEYGYTF
TGTGCCAGCAGTTACTCTAGGCCACCAGGGGAGTATGGCTACACCTTC
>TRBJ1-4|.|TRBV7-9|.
CASSSGISPVEKLFF
TGTGCCAGCAGCTCGGGAATTTCCCCGGTTGAAAAACTGTTTTTT
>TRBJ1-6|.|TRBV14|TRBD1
CASGSTGGSPLHF
TGTGCCAGCGGCTCTACAGGGGGCTCACCCCTCCACTTT
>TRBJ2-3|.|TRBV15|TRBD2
CATSRALSGREGTQYF
TGTGCCACCAGCAGAGCCCTTAGCGGGAGGGAGGGTACGCAGTATTTT
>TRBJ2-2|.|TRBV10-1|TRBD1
CASSADRGVLFF
TGCGCCAGCAGTGCGGACAGGGGGGTGCTGTTTTTT
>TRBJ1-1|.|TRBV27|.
CASSSGLEAFF
TGTGCCAGCAGTTCGGGGCTTGAAGCTTTCTTT
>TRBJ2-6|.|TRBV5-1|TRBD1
CASSYGQVSGANVLTF
TGCGCCAGCAGCTACGGACAGGTCTCTGGGGCCAACGTCCTGACTTTC
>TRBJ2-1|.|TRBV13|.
CASSLGGLTGSSYNEQFF
TGTGCCAGCAGCTTAGGTGGGCTAACAGGGAGCTCCTACAATGAGCAGTTCTTC
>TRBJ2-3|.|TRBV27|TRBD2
CASSPTSGRLSDTQYF
TGTGCCAGCAGCCCGACTAGCGGGAGACTCTCAGATACGCAGTATTTT
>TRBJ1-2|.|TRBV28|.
CASSFWGGYTF
TGTGCCAGCAGTTTTTGGGGCGGCTACACCTTC
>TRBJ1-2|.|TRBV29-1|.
CSGGPKDKGGYTF
TGCAGCGGGGGCCCCAAAGACAAGGGTGGCTACACCTTC
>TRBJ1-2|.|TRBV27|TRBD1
CASSPKPGQAPIYLKGYTF
TGTGCCAGCAGTCCTAAACCGGGACAGGCTCCTATTTATCTAAAGGGCTACACCTTC
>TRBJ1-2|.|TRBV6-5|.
CASSPVKGYGYTF
TGTGCCAGCAGTCCCGTTAAGGGGTATGGCTACACCTTC
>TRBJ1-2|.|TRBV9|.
CASSVAGGWDYGYTF
TGTGCCAGCAGCGTAGCGGGCGGTTGGGATTATGGCTACACCTTC
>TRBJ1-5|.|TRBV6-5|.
CASGYDRYNQPQHF
TGTGCCAGCGGATACGACAGGTACAATCAGCCCCAGCATTTT
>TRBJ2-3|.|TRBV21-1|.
CASSGAGMGTDTQYF
TGTGCCAGCAGCGGTGCGGGAATGGGGACAGATACGCAGTATTTT
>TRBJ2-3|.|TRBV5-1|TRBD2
CASSSGLAGGRDSTDTQYF
TGCGCCAGCAGCTCGGGACTAGCGGGGGGCCGAGATAGCACAGATACGCAGTATTTT
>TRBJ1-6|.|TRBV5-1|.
CASSLSRQGSPLHF
TGCGCCAGCAGCTTGTCTCGCCAGGGCTCACCCCTCCACTTT
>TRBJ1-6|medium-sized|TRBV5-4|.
CASSSGRTMGEPLHF
TGTGCCAGCAGCTCTGGACGGACCATGGGGGAACCCCTCCACTTT
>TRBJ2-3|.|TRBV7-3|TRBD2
CASSLLAGGPTDTQYF
TGTGCCAGCAGCTTACTAGCGGGGGGGCCTACAGATACGCAGTATTTT
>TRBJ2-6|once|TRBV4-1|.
CASSPTGGLISGANVLTF
TGCGCCAGCAGCCCCACTGGGGGTCTTATCTCTGGGGCCAACGTCCTGACTTTC
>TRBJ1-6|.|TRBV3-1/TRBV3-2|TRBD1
CASSLDRTGAVYNSPLHF
TGTGCCAGCAGCCTCGATAGGACAGGGGCCGTCTATAATTCACCCCTCCACTTT
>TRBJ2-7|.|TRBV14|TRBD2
CASSLAGVPYEQYF
TGTGCCAGCAGCTTAGCGGGAGTCCCCTACGAGCAGTACTTC
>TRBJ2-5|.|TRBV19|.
CASSSSGETQYF
TGTGCCAGTAGTTCGAGCGGGGAGACCCAGTACTTC
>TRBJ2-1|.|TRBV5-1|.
CASSLWTGVPSSYNEQFF
TGCGCCAGCAGTTTGTGGACGGGGGTCCCCTCGTCCTACAATGAGCAGTTCTTC
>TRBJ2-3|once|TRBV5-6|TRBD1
CASSWGQGSTDTQYF
TGTGCCAGCAGCTGGGGACAGGGATCCACAGATACGCAGTATTTT
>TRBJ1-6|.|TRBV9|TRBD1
CASSALQGANSPLHF
TGTGCCAGCAGCGCATTACAGGGGGCTAATTCACCCCTCCACTTT
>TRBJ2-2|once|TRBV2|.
CASNSGLNTGELFF
TGTGCCAGCAACTCAGGCCTGAACACCGGGGAGCTGTTTTTT
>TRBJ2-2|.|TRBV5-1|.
CASSLDPGGTGELFF
TGCGCCAGCAGCTTGGACCCCGGTGGAACCGGGGAGCTGTTTTTT
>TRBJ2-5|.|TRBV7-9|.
CASRQIQETQYF
TGTGCCAGCAGGCAGATCCAAGAGACCCAGTACTTC
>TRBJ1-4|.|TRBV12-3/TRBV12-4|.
CASSMIGKLFF
TGTGCCAGCAGTATGATAGGAAAACTGTTTTTT
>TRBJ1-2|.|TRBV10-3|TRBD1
CAISGTWTGDNNYGYTF
TGTGCCATCAGTGGGACCTGGACAGGGGATAATAACTATGGCTACACCTTC
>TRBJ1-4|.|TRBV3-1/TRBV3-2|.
CASSGGLGDPNEKLFF
TGTGCCAGCAGCGGAGGGTTGGGGGATCCTAATGAAAAACTGTTTTTT
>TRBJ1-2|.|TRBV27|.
CASSSDRANYGYTF
TGTGCCAGCAGTTCAGACCGGGCCAACTATGGCTACACCTTC
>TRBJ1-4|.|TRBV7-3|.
CASSPDRANEKLFF
TGTGCCAGCAGTCCCGACAGAGCTAATGAAAAACTGTTTTTT